This TCR beta chain derives from a study of Ad26.COV2.S vaccination and SARS-CoV-2 variants (dated by TCRdb to 2020 to 2023). Notes on the research overall: Vaccine-arm donors came from COV1001, a multicentre, randomized, double-blind, placebo-controlled phase I-IIa trial of Ad26.COV2.S in healthy adults. Ad26.COV2.S was administered intramuscularly at 5 x 10^10 or 1 x 10^11 viral particles, either as a single shot or as two shots given 56 days apart. The specificity and breadth of SARS-CoV-2-reactive T cell receptors after Ad26.COV2.S vaccination were assessed by TCRbeta repertoire sequencing. A total of around 32 samples were included in the TCR-sequenced set, comprising around 19 Ad26.COV2.S vaccine recipients, 5 placebo recipients and 8 SARS-CoV-2 convalescent individuals. Trial participants were randomized into five groups of five: low-dose or high-dose Ad26.COV2.S given once or twice, or placebo on both occasions. Investigators did not know the trial group allocation while performing experiments and assessing outcomes.

TCRbeta CDR3 regions were sequenced with the immunoSEQ Assay. After extraction, genomic DNA underwent amplification by bias-controlled multiplex PCR, followed by high-throughput sequencing. The study's own analysis went as follows. To quantify the absolute abundance of every unique TCRbeta CDR3 region, sequences were collapsed and filtered. Usable DNA was measured by amplifying reference genes present in all nucleated cells, and TCRbeta template counts were normalized to that usable DNA to estimate T cell fraction. Repertoire TCRs were annotated as SARS-CoV-2-specific when V gene, CDR3 amino acid sequence and J gene were exactly matched to a known reactive TCR set. MIRA supplied the reference SARS-CoV-2 TCR set, which was filtered for enrichment in COVID-19-positive ImmuneCODE repertoires so that public or cross-reactive TCRs were removed. Based on the MIRA antigens, annotated TCRs were further analysed at the level of specific ORF or position within ORF. Breadth was defined as annotated unique rearrangements over total unique productive rearrangements; depth was the summed frequency of those rearrangements. Two-sided Wilcoxon rank-sum tests were applied when comparing TCR breadth between groups. The table comes from immuneACCESS by way of TCRdb, which keeps in-frame sequences with V and J called. Part of the clones is missing from these tables; in studies checked, under half for an unresolved V gene and the rest for unknown reasons. The V and J calls and clone size come from that table; D and trimming were worked out from the DNA. Within this sample are 510,000 or so clones, with around 88% of them counted one time only. More than 10% of the sample is held by the ten biggest clonotypes.

From a lookup of the germline V gene, CDR1 and CDR2 are SGDLS and YYNGEE. V is pared back by 3 bases and J by 5 bases, with 25 bases lying between the germline termini. The CDR3 holds 18 amino acids from the cysteine to the phenylalanine. Only CDR3 DNA remains: 54 bases, in frame from the first base. In light of the paper, this sample's treatment or condition label describes: roughly 19 received Ad26.COV2.S at low or high dose, single or two shots; about 5 received placebo; per-sample allocation not given. Repertoires of vaccine and placebo recipients were sequenced from samples collected on day 63 after the first injection. Cohort 1b enrolled 25 adults aged 18-55 years at a single site in Boston, USA, between 29 July and 7 August 2020. Ad26.COV2.S consisted of a replication-incompetent adenovirus type 26 vector by which a prefusion-stabilized SARS-CoV-2 spike protein from the original Wuhan strain was expressed.

In the case of this clone: Its antigen is not yet known. The record has no base qualities; no much larger clone is one base away.

Points the paper makes about the study in general: The study was not powered to compare responses between vaccine doses or regimens. After vaccination, spike-specific CD8+ and CD4+ T cell responses were reported to show substantial breadth. Comparable non-spike TCR breadth was observed between vaccine and placebo recipients, consistent with only spike being contained in the vaccine. Compared with placebo recipients, Ad26.COV2.S recipients showed higher spike-specific TCR breadth (P = 0.0014). The authors noted that the TCR breadth and depth analyses may have underestimated total T cell responses.

The sequence was collected from a person between 18 and 60 years old who received the Ad26.COV2.S COVID-19 vaccine or a placebo. The sequences come from peripheral blood, collected in a trial of Ad26.COV2.S vaccine versus placebo. The rearranged segments are TRBV9 and TRBJ2-3, and possibly TRBD2, on 6 matching bases. The DNA sequence reads TGTGCCAGCAGCGCGCGTCCTGGGACTGACATTAAGGAAGATACGCAGTATTTT. It encodes CASSARPGTDIKEDTQYF.